Following are 30 T cell receptor beta chains from one sample sequenced in a study of lung T cells in sarcoidosis with Löfgren's syndrome. One entry per CDR3 protein results from TCRdb running MiXCR on the reads. The repertoire holds under 20,000 distinct CDR3 sequences, with roughly a fifth as singletons. The sample taken for sequencing was CD4+ T cells from bronchoalveolar lavage. The receptors were sampled from a human donor with sarcoidosis (Löfgren's syndrome or another form), or a control subject (not recorded which).

As to this clonotype: The germline gene is not matched at one end of the junction; a read error may be the cause. The chain links TRBV6-2 or TRBV6-3 to TRBJ2-3, with 13 nucleotides matching TRBD2. The germline gives CDR1 MNHEY, CDR2 SVGEGT. This CDR3 spans 17 amino acids. DNA for the CDR3: TGTGCTAGCAGTTACCAAGGACTAGCGGGAGTGACATATACGCAGTATTTT. It specifies CASSYQGLAGVTYTQYF.

In this sample, this clonotype turned up many times. The J gene is TRBJ2-1, the V gene TRBV2; 8 bases are a match to TRBD1. With V trimmed by 6 bases and J by 7 bases, 11 bases remained unmatched. The CDR3 sequence is 15 residues long. Germline V gives CDR1 SNHLY, CDR2 FYNNEI. Written as DNA, the CDR3 is TGTGCCAGCAGGACAGGGGATCACTCCCTGAATGAGCAGTTCTTC. It yields the protein CASRTGDHSLNEQFF. Complete variable domain (other parts from reference TRBV2 and TRBJ2-1): EPEVTQTPSHQVTQMGQEVILRCVPISNHLYFYWYRQILGQKVEFLVSFYNNEISEKSEIFDDQFSVERPDGSNFTLKIRSTKLEDSAMYFCASRTGDHSLNEQFFGPGTRLTVL.

Note on this clonotype: This sequence may be a read error, since a much larger clone differs from it by one base. CDR3 nucleotide sequence: TGTGCCAGCAGCCCCAGGGAGCCCGATACGCAGTATTTT. Its translation is CASSPREPDTQYF. This sequence joins TRBV7-9 and TRBJ2-3; D may match TRBD1 or TRBD2 (5 bases each). Germline CDR1 reads SEHNR; CDR2 reads FQNEAQ (reference sequence). The CDR3 length is 13 residues. Trimming took off 5 bases at V and 6 bases at J, with 12 bases between the two ends.

The sample holds many counts of this clonotype. V and J are TRBV5-4 and TRBJ2-3; 9 nucleotides line up with TRBD2. CDR1 is SGHNT and CDR2 is YYREEE in the germline V gene (reference sequence). Trimming at V came to 4 bases and at J to 6 bases, leaving 9 bases not matched to a gene. The CDR3 runs 15 residues. Here the CDR3 reads CASSLLAGVVDTQYF. Written as DNA, the CDR3 is TGTGCCAGCAGCCTATTAGCGGGAGTAGTGGATACGCAGTATTTT.

In this sample, this clonotype turned up a few times. A much larger clone differs by one base, so this may be a read error. The rearrangement joins TRBV28 to TRBJ2-7; D is undetermined. This CDR3 comprises 11 residues. From germline, CDR1 is MDHEN and CDR2 SYDVKM. The CDR3 is CAGRFSYEQYF. The CDR3 DNA is TGTGCCGGCAGGTTCAGCTACGAGCAGTACTTC. Drawing the rest from reference TRBV28 and TRBJ2-7, the complete variable domain is DVKVTQSSRYLVKRTGEKVFLECVQDMDHENMFWYRQDPGLGLRLIYFSYDVKMKEKGDIPEGYSVSREKKERFSLILESASTNQTSMYLCAGRFSYEQYFGPGTRLTVT.

This clonotype was observed a handful of times. This sequence joins TRBV5-1 and TRBJ1-1; 9 bases align to TRBD1. Germline-derived CDR1 and CDR2 are SGHRS and YFSETQ. V was pared by 4 bases and J by 0 bases, with 1 base of the junction left unmatched. The CDR3 spans 14 residues. CDR3 residues: CASSGTGLNTEAFF. The CDR3 DNA reads TGCGCCAGCAGCGGGACAGGGTTGAACACTGAAGCTTTCTTT.

Note on this clonotype: A read error may explain this, as a much larger clone is one base away. The chain employs TRBV2 and TRBJ2-1; 8 positions match TRBD2. CDR1 is SNHLY and CDR2 is FYNNEI in the germline V gene. There are 14 residues in the CDR3. The CDR3 region has the DNA TGTGTCAGCAGTGGGAGGACTAGCACGGATGAGCAGTTCTTC. Translated, it gives CVSSGRTSTDEQFF. The full variable domain, its missing parts supplied by reference TRBV2 and TRBJ2-1, is EPEVTQTPSHQVTQMGQEVILRCVPISNHLYFYWYRQILGQKVEFLVSFYNNEISEKSEIFDDQFSVERPDGSNFTLKIRSTKLEDSAMYFCVSSGRTSTDEQFFGPGTRLTVL.

The chain couples TRBV5-5 to TRBJ2-5; tentative D call: TRBD1 (6 bases). V lost 0 bases, J lost 3 bases, and 18 bases lay in between. Per the germline V gene, CDR1 is SGHKS and CDR2 is YYEKEE (reference sequence). The CDR3 loop spans 17 amino acids. As DNA, the CDR3 is TGTGCCAGCAGCTTGGATTTGGCCGGGACAAAGAAAGAGACCCAGTACTTC. Protein product: CASSLDLAGTKKETQYF. The full variable domain, completed using reference TRBV5-5 and TRBJ2-5, is DAGVTQSPTHLIKTRGQQVTLRCSPISGHKSVSWYQQVLGQGPQFIFQYYEKEERGRGNFPDRFSARQFPNYSSELNVNALLLGDSALYLCASSLDLAGTKKETQYFGPGTRLLVL.

This sequence joins TRBV2 and TRBJ2-5; D gene unclear. The CDR3 runs to 13 residues. The V and J ends lost 6 bases and 5 bases respectively, with 13 bases between them. CDR1 and CDR2 (germline): SNHLY, FYNNEI. CDR3 coding DNA: TGTGCCAGCAGCTCGAAATTAGGGGAGACCCAGTACTTC. Translation gives CASSSKLGETQYF. The full variable domain, with the rest looked up from reference TRBV2 and TRBJ2-5, is EPEVTQTPSHQVTQMGQEVILRCVPISNHLYFYWYRQILGQKVEFLVSFYNNEISEKSEIFDDQFSVERPDGSNFTLKIRSTKLEDSAMYFCASSSKLGETQYFGPGTRLLVL.

Note on this clonotype: This clone may be a read error of a much larger clone one base away. No conserved phenylalanine or tryptophan is present at the end of the CDR3, so a read error is the likely explanation. The rearrangement joins TRBV28 to TRBJ2-7; D remains ambiguous. CDR1 is MDHEN and CDR2 is SYDVKM in the germline V gene. The CDR3 is made up of 13 amino acids. V was pared by 10 bases and J by 5 bases, with 18 bases between. The CDR3 loop reads CANNSSWADEQYS. As DNA, the CDR3 is TGTGCCAACAACAGTAGTTGGGCCGACGAGCAGTACTCC.

This clonotype showed up just a few times. A much larger clone lies a single base off, so this may be a read error. The V call is TRBV4-1, the J call TRBJ2-5; 7 bases are a match to TRBD2. The CDR3 has 16 amino acids. Germline lookup yields CDR1 MGHRA and CDR2 YSYEKL. V was clipped by 3 bases and J by 5 bases; unmatched bases: 12. This chain's CDR3 is CASSHDTREALETQYF. CDR3 nucleotides: TGCGCCAGCAGCCATGATACTCGGGAGGCCCTGGAGACCCAGTACTTC.

The rearrangement links TRBV19 to TRBJ1-1; tentative D call: TRBD1 (6 bases). The CDR3 covers 12 residues. Germline-derived CDR1 and CDR2 are LNHDA and SQIVND (reference sequence). Trimming stripped 7 bases from V and 1 base from J, with 7 bases between. This CDR3 is CASMTGNTEAFF. The CDR3 DNA is TGTGCCAGTATGACAGGGAACACTGAAGCTTTCTTT.

This chain uses TRBV24-1 with TRBJ2-1, with 11 bases lining up with TRBD2. V shed 0 bases, J shed 3 bases, and the junction held 3 bases outside the gene matches. CDR3 length: 17 residues. Germline lookup yields CDR1 KGHDR and CDR2 SFDVKD. CDR3 region: CATSDLSTSGDYNEQFF. CDR3 sequence (DNA): TGTGCCACCAGTGATTTGTCGACTAGCGGGGACTACAATGAGCAGTTCTTC.

Many counts were recorded for this clonotype. The CDR3 region is CASSQAGGQRAFF. As DNA, the CDR3 is TGTGCCAGCAGCCAGGCGGGGGGACAAAGAGCTTTCTTT. The chain employs TRBV7-9 and TRBJ1-1; D perhaps matches TRBD1 (6 bases). The CDR3 totals 13 residues. V was trimmed by 5 bases and J by 10 bases, leaving 17 bases between them. The V gene's germline CDR1 is SEHNR and CDR2 FQNEAQ (reference sequence). The full variable domain, with the rest looked up from reference TRBV7-9 and TRBJ1-1, is DTGVSQNPRHKITKRGQNVTFRCDPISEHNRLYWYRQTLGQGPEFLTYFQNEAQLEKSRLLSDRFSAERPKGSFSTLEIQRTEQGDSAMYLCASSQAGGQRAFFGQGTRLTVV.

This clonotype has a handful of counts. The chain recombines TRBV5-6 with TRBJ2-7, with D possibly TRBD1 on 6 matching bases. The CDR3 has 17 residues. The germline V and J ends were trimmed by 4 bases and 8 bases, with 28 bases remaining between them. CDR1 is SGHDT and CDR2 is YYEEEE in the germline V gene. CDR3 loop: CASSPQYPRTALSKQYF. The CDR3 nucleotides are TGTGCCAGCAGCCCTCAGTATCCGCGGACAGCCCTCTCCAAGCAGTACTTC.

Within the sample, this clonotype is medium-sized. The chain combines TRBV6-1 with TRBJ1-5; 8 bases map to TRBD1. Germline V gene lookup returns CDR1 MNHNS and CDR2 SASEGT. V lost 3 bases, J lost 3 bases, and 7 bases stayed unmatched. The CDR3 is 16 residues long. CDR3 DNA sequence: TGTGCCAGCAGTGATAGTAACAGGGGGTTCAATCAGCCCCAGCATTTT. Residues: CASSDSNRGFNQPQHF.

In its sample, this clonotype was seen many times. The chain joins TRBV5-1 to TRBJ2-1; tentative D call: TRBD2 (6 bases). Germline assignment: CDR1 SGHRS and CDR2 YFSETQ. This CDR3 region has 14 residues. Between the trimmed V and J ends, which lost 1 base and 2 bases, there was a span of 7 bases. The CDR3 sequence is CASSLPGAYNEQFF. The CDR3 nucleotides are TGCGCCAGCAGCTTGCCGGGGGCCTACAATGAGCAGTTCTTC.

The genes are TRBV5-4 and TRBJ2-3; 7 nucleotides line up with TRBD1. This CDR3 is built from 16 residues. The V gene end was trimmed by 4 bases and the J gene end by 1 base; junction bases not matched to a gene: 9. The germline V gene encodes CDR1 SGHNT and CDR2 YYREEE (reference sequence). Here the CDR3 DNA reads TGTGCCAGCAGCCCACTCGGGACAGCCCGCACAGATACGCAGTATTTT. It is translated as CASSPLGTARTDTQYF. The whole variable domain, remainder taken from reference TRBV5-4 and TRBJ2-3, is ETGVTQSPTHLIKTRGQQVTLRCSSQSGHNTVSWYQQALGQGPQFIFQYYREEENGRGNFPPRFSGLQFPNYSSELNVNALELDDSALYLCASSPLGTARTDTQYFGPGTRLTVL.

Details on this clonotype: This could be a read error, since a much larger clone is one nucleotide away. V is TRBV7-9 and J is TRBJ1-1; D unresolved. Germline V gives CDR1 SEHNR, CDR2 FQNEAQ (reference sequence). This CDR3 spans 15 amino acids. V was cut by 2 bases and J by 3 bases, with 13 bases left in between. CDR3 DNA: TGTGCCAGCAGCTTAAAGAGGGCTAGTTACACTGAAGCTTTCTTT. This gives the protein CASSLKRASYTEAFF. Full variable domain (rest looked up from reference TRBV7-9 and TRBJ1-1): DTGVSQNPRHKITKRGQNVTFRCDPISEHNRLYWYRQTLGQGPEFLTYFQNEAQLEKSRLLSDRFSAERPKGSFSTLEIQRTEQGDSAMYLCASSLKRASYTEAFFGQGTRLTVV.

On this clonotype: It may be a read error: a sequence one base away is much more abundant. The rearrangement joins TRBV7-8 to TRBJ1-1; a weak D match, TRBD1 (5 bases). The germline V and J ends were trimmed by 5 bases and 0 bases, with 28 bases remaining between them. The germline V gene encodes CDR1 SGHVS and CDR2 FQNEAQ. The CDR3 spans 20 residues. The CDR3 loop reads CASSLNLERQPRTMNTEAFF. For the CDR3, the DNA is TGTGCCAGCAGCCTAAACCTCGAGAGACAGCCCCGCACAATGAACACTGAAGCTTTCTTT.

This clonotype was counted ten times or more. J is TRBJ2-1 and V is TRBV3-1, with 7 positions matching TRBD2. The CDR3 covers 11 residues. V was clipped by 8 bases and J by 6 bases; unmatched bases: 1. CDR1 and CDR2 from the germline V gene are LGHDT and YNNKEL (reference sequence). CDR3 coding DNA: TGTGCCAGCGGACTAGTCAATGAGCAGTTCTTC. Translated, it gives CASGLVNEQFF.

About this clonotype: With a much larger clone just one base away, this may be a read error. The V call is TRBV18, the J call TRBJ2-5; D could derive from TRBD1 or TRBD2 (6 bases each). Germline CDR1 and CDR2: KGHSH and LQKENI. V was trimmed by 3 bases and J by 9 bases, leaving 11 bases between them. The CDR3 is 12 residues long. The CDR3 DNA is TGTGCCAGCTCACCCGCAGGGGAGGCCCAGTACTTC. It specifies CASSPAGEAQYF.

This chain joins TRBV20-1 and TRBJ1-1; D is possibly TRBD1 (5 bases). Trimming cost V 4 bases and J 1 base, with 16 bases left between them. CDR3 size: 15 residues. In germline, CDR1 is DFQATT, CDR2 SNEGSKA (reference sequence). Here the CDR3 reads CSAIARGVPNTEAFF. CDR3 coding DNA: TGCAGTGCTATAGCTAGAGGGGTCCCGAACACTGAAGCTTTCTTT.

The sample holds a few counts of this clonotype. The rearrangement joins TRBV7-3 to TRBJ2-7; tentatively, D is TRBD2 (6 bases). V lost 5 bases to trimming and J lost 3 bases, with 14 bases between them. CDR1 SGHTA and CDR2 FQGTGA come from the germline V gene. The CDR3 has 14 amino acids. CDR3 residues: CASSPRGSGYEQYF. CDR3 DNA sequence: TGTGCCAGCAGCCCCCGGGGGAGCGGCTACGAGCAGTACTTC.

To note about this clonotype: With a much larger clone just one base away, this may be a read error. This rearrangement joins TRBV4-1 to TRBJ2-5; perhaps TRBD1 as D (6 bases). V was cut by 5 bases and J by 3 bases, with 16 bases left in between. This CDR3 has 15 amino acids. Per the germline V gene, CDR1 is MGHRA and CDR2 is YSYEKL. The CDR3, as DNA: TGCGCCAGCAGCGCTGGCGGAAAGGGGGAAGAGACCCAGTACTTC. It specifies CASSAGGKGEETQYF.

This clonotype was seen a few times. The gene calls are TRBV3-1 and TRBJ2-1, with 9 bases that match TRBD2. Germline CDR1 reads LGHDT; CDR2 reads YNNKEL (reference sequence). V shed 3 bases and J 7 bases; nucleotides not matched to a gene: 4. The CDR3 is 14 amino acids. The CDR3 DNA sequence: TGTGCCAGCAGCCAGCCGGGACTAGCAAATGAGCAGTTCTTC. Translated, it gives CASSQPGLANEQFF.

This clonotype appeared once. The J gene is TRBJ1-2, the V gene TRBV3-1; D possibly corresponds to TRBD1 (5 bases). The CDR3 spans 12 residues. The germline CDR1 and CDR2 sequences are LGHDT and YNNKEL (reference sequence). V lost 2 bases to trimming and J lost 6 bases, with 7 bases between them. The CDR3 sequence is CASSQLGDGYTF. The CDR3 bases are TGTGCCAGCAGCCAATTAGGGGATGGCTACACCTTC.

This clonotype was counted between two and nine times. This chain joins TRBV5-1 and TRBJ1-1; tentatively, D is TRBD1 (5 bases). V lost 0 bases and J 7 bases, leaving 10 bases between the germline ends. CDR3 length: 13 amino acids. In germline, CDR1 is SGHRS, CDR2 YFSETQ. The CDR3 DNA is TGCGCCAGCAGCTTGGCCGGGGCGAGTGAAGCTTTCTTT. It yields the protein CASSLAGASEAFF.

This chain connects TRBV29-1 to TRBJ2-5, with D possibly matching TRBD2 (5 bases). The CDR3 is 13 residues long. The germline V and J ends were trimmed by 2 bases and 7 bases, with 14 bases remaining between them. The germline CDR1 and CDR2 sequences are SQVTM and ANQGSEA. The CDR3 bases are TGCAGCGTTGAACGGTCTAGCCTTGCGACCCAGTACTTC. Translated, it gives CSVERSSLATQYF.

In this sample, this clonotype turned up a few times. The CDR3 sequence: CASSPRTSGRYNEQFF. Here the CDR3 DNA reads TGCGCCAGCAGCCCACGGACTAGCGGGAGGTACAATGAGCAGTTCTTC. The chain employs TRBV5-1 and TRBJ2-1; the match to TRBD2 covers 14 bases. Germline V CDR1 and CDR2: SGHRS, YFSETQ. J gave up 4 bases and V 4 bases, and 4 bases lay outside the gene matches. CDR3 size: 16 residues.